A selection of T cell receptor beta chains follows, all from one sample in a study of blood T cell repertoires in COVID-19. Sequencing used immunoSEQ multiplex PCR; TCRdb keeps in-frame clones, though not all of them. In the table there are about 390,000 clones, around nine tenths of which are singletons. Source material: PBMCs or T cells enriched from blood (not recorded which). The receptors originated from a woman between 45 and 65 years old who had recovered from COVID-19. CDR3s include the opening cysteine and the closing phenylalanine or tryptophan. Each record gives: V gene, clone size, J gene, D gene, CDR3 DNA, CDR3 protein. A D gene is named only where the DNA matches it firmly. Clone size is shown for a subset of rows, as once, few, many or a class of expanded clone.

TRBV12-3/TRBV12-4	.	TRBJ2-5	TRBD1	TGTGCCAGCAGCCATCAGGGGGAAGAGACCCAGTACTTC	CASSHQGEETQYF
TRBV7-8	.	TRBJ2-7	.	TGTGCCAGCAGCCCCGGACGGGATTACGATTACGAGCAGTACTTC	CASSPGRDYDYEQYF
TRBV6-2/TRBV6-3	.	TRBJ2-7	TRBD1	TGTGCCAGCAGCCAAAGCCGACAGGGTGGCGAGCAGTACTTC	CASSQSRQGGEQYF
TRBV28	.	TRBJ2-4	TRBD1	TGTGCCAGCCGACAGGGGGACCCCAAAAACATTCAGTACTTC	CASRQGDPKNIQYF
TRBV5-1	once	TRBJ1-1	.	TGCGCCAGACCTGGACATAACACTGAAGCTTTCTTT	CARPGHNTEAFF
TRBV7-9	.	TRBJ1-1	.	TGTGCCTTCCAGGATGCCACTGAAGCTTTCTTT	CAFQDATEAFF
TRBV27	.	TRBJ2-6	.	TGTGCCAGCAGTTTATCATCAGGGGCTCCCTCTGGGGCCAACGTCCTGACTTTC	CASSLSSGAPSGANVLTF
TRBV9	.	TRBJ2-3	.	TGTGCCAGCAGCTCCCTCACCGGGACTTTCACAGATACGCAGTATTTT	CASSSLTGTFTDTQYF
TRBV19	.	TRBJ1-2	.	TGTGCCAGTAGTATAGCAGCCGCTAGGGGCTACACCTTC	CASSIAAARGYTF
TRBV7-8	.	TRBJ2-2	.	TGTGCCAGCAGCTTAGGTGGGCGGGTAATCGGCACCGGGGAGCTGTTTTTT	CASSLGGRVIGTGELFF
TRBV28	.	TRBJ1-6	TRBD1	TGTGCCACCAAACCTTGGGCCGGGACAGGGGATAATTCACCCCTCCACTTT	CATKPWAGTGDNSPLHF
TRBV7-2	.	TRBJ2-7	TRBD2	TGTGCCAGCAGGATTGGGTCTAGCGGGGGCAAACACTCCTACGAGCAGTACTTC	CASRIGSSGGKHSYEQYF
TRBV9	.	TRBJ2-1	TRBD2	TGTGCCAGCAGCGTCACTCCCGGGGGGTCCTACAATGAGCAGTTCTTC	CASSVTPGGSYNEQFF
TRBV3-1/TRBV3-2	.	TRBJ2-3	.	TGTGCCAGCAGCCGCGGCTCCCTGTACTCGACGCAGTATTTT	CASSRGSLYSTQYF
TRBV9	.	TRBJ2-1	.	TGTGCCAGCAGCGTAGTTAGTTTCCATGAGCAGTTCTTC	CASSVVSFHEQFF
TRBV2	once	TRBJ2-1	TRBD1	TGTGCCAGCAGTGAGCGACAGGGGCCTGAGCAGTTCTTC	CASSERQGPEQFF
TRBV7-2	.	TRBJ2-1	TRBD1	TGTGCCAGCAGTGTGAGGGGGCAGTACAATGAGCAGTTCTTC	CASSVRGQYNEQFF
TRBV30	.	TRBJ1-1	.	TGTGCCTGGAGTGGAGCGGCAGAGGCATGGGAAGCTTTCTTT	CAWSGAAEAWEAFF
TRBV5-1	.	TRBJ1-6	TRBD1	TGCGCCAGCAGCAAGGGACAGGATAGCTCCTATAATTCACCCCTCCACTTT	CASSKGQDSSYNSPLHF
TRBV25-1	.	TRBJ1-1	.	TGTGCCAGCAGTGAAGTCGGCAGGGAAGCTTTCTTT	CASSEVGREAFF
TRBV7-2	.	TRBJ2-7	TRBD2	TGTGCCAGCAGCCATATGGGGACTAGCGGTGGAAGCTCCTACGAGCAGTACTTC	CASSHMGTSGGSSYEQYF
TRBV28	.	TRBJ2-7	TRBD2	TGTGCCAGCAGTTTATTGGTCGGGTCGGGGGGCGAGCAGTACTTC	CASSLLVGSGGEQYF
TRBV27	.	TRBJ1-1	.	TGTGCCAGCAGTTTGGGCATCCGGGGGAACACTGAAGCTTTCTTT	CASSLGIRGNTEAFF
TRBV4-1	.	TRBJ2-5	.	TGCGCCAGCAGCCCCATAGGACTGATGAACCAAGAGACCCAGTACTTC	CASSPIGLMNQETQYF
TRBV9	.	TRBJ2-5	TRBD2	TGTGCCGGGAAATGGGGCGGGGGGAGAGAGACCCAGTACTTC	CAGKWGGGRETQYF
TRBV19	.	TRBJ2-1	.	TGTGCCAGTACCCCAACATACTCCTACAATGAGCAGTTCTTC	CASTPTYSYNEQFF
TRBV2	few	TRBJ2-4	TRBD2	TGTGCCAGCAGGGGGGGACTAGCGGGGCCCAAAAACATTCAGTACTTC	CASRGGLAGPKNIQYF
TRBV4-2	.	TRBJ1-2	.	TGTGCCAGCAGCCAAGTAACAGTAAACTATGGCTACACCTTC	CASSQVTVNYGYTF
TRBV6-5	.	TRBJ2-7	TRBD2	TGTGCCAGCAGGGGGAGGACTAGCGGGGGGTTGGAGCAGTACTTC	CASRGRTSGGLEQYF
TRBV19	.	TRBJ2-1	.	TGTGCCAGTAGTCCAGGTTATAGCTCCTACAATGAGCAGTTCTTC	CASSPGYSSYNEQFF
TRBV7-8	.	TRBJ1-3	.	TGTGCCAGCAGCACCTACCCGTCAGGGGCTGGAAACACCATATATTTT	CASSTYPSGAGNTIYF
TRBV2	.	TRBJ2-7	.	TGTGCCAGCAGCGATATCGAGGGCGCTCGGCTATCCTACGAGCAGTACTTC	CASSDIEGARLSYEQYF
TRBV4-3	.	TRBJ1-2	.	TGCGCCAGCAGCCAAGACAGATCCCACTATGGCTACACCTTC	CASSQDRSHYGYTF
TRBV15	.	TRBJ2-7	TRBD1	TGTGCCACCAGCAGAGAGCAGGGGGTGGGCGAGCAGTACTTC	CATSREQGVGEQYF
TRBV7-9	.	TRBJ1-1	.	TGTGCCAGCAGGCGGGGGGCGAACACTGAAGCTTTCTTT	CASRRGANTEAFF
TRBV6-2/TRBV6-3	.	TRBJ2-1	TRBD2	TGTGCCAGCAGTGGACGGGGGGGCTTGAATGAGCAGTTCTTC	CASSGRGGLNEQFF
TRBV20-1	.	TRBJ2-7	.	TGCAGTGCTAGTGATTTTAGCACTACAACCTACGAGCAGTACTTC	CSASDFSTTTYEQYF
TRBV7-2	.	TRBJ1-4	TRBD1	TGTGCCAGCAGCTCGTCCGGGACAGGCCCCGAAAAACTGTTTTTT	CASSSSGTGPEKLFF
TRBV12-5	once	TRBJ1-1	TRBD1	TGTGCTAGTGGTTTGCCCACGACAGGGGTACTGAACACTGAAGCTTTCTTT	CASGLPTTGVLNTEAFF
TRBV18	.	TRBJ2-7	TRBD1	TGTGCCAGCTCAACTACCGGGACAGGGCAATACGAGCAGTACTTC	CASSTTGTGQYEQYF
TRBV2	.	TRBJ2-7	.	TGTGCCAGCACCGAGGCCCCTGCCGGCGACGAGCAGTACTTC	CASTEAPAGDEQYF
TRBV6-6	.	TRBJ2-2	TRBD1	TGTGCCAGCAGTCAATATCAGGGGGCAACGAACACCGGGGAGCTGTTTTTT	CASSQYQGATNTGELFF